A selection of T cell receptor beta chains follows, all from one sample in a study of shared clonotypes between healthy human individuals. TCRdb's copy holds only in-frame clones and misses some; the assay was immunoSEQ multiplex PCR. Among about 330,000 clones, about nine tenths were seen once, and the ten largest hold around 15%. The sample comprised memory CD8+ T cells sorted from blood. The receptors derive from a man aged 18 to 30 in good health. Both conserved end residues are part of each CDR3. D genes are given only for firm matches. Rows give clone size only sometimes, using once, few, many, or a class for an expanded clone.

D gene: TRBD2; V gene: TRBV29-1; J gene: TRBJ2-5; clone size: -; CDR3 protein: CSVEDTRLAGDLYF; CDR3 DNA: TGCAGCGTTGAAGATACCCGACTAGCGGGAGATTTGTACTTC
D gene: -; V gene: TRBV18; J gene: TRBJ2-7; clone size: -; CDR3 protein: CASSPPSTVGQYF; CDR3 DNA: TGTGCCAGCTCACCCCCATCCACGGTGGGGCAGTACTTC
D gene: TRBD2; V gene: TRBV6-8; J gene: TRBJ2-5; clone size: -; CDR3 protein: CASSSRSGRAAETQYF; CDR3 DNA: TGTGCCAGCAGTTCCCGTAGCGGGAGGGCTGCGGAGACCCAGTACTTC
D gene: -; V gene: TRBV9; J gene: TRBJ1-1; clone size: -; CDR3 protein: CASSAESSEAFF; CDR3 DNA: TGTGCCAGCAGCGCTGAGAGTAGTGAAGCTTTCTTT
D gene: TRBD1; V gene: TRBV30; J gene: TRBJ1-3; clone size: once; CDR3 protein: CAWSSGTGGSGNTIYF; CDR3 DNA: TGTGCCTGGAGTTCCGGGACAGGGGGATCTGGAAACACCATATATTTT
D gene: TRBD1; V gene: TRBV11-1; J gene: TRBJ2-7; clone size: -; CDR3 protein: CASSFNRTGNYEQYF; CDR3 DNA: TGTGCCAGCAGCTTCAACCGGACAGGGAACTACGAGCAGTACTTC
D gene: TRBD2; V gene: TRBV10-2; J gene: TRBJ2-3; clone size: -; CDR3 protein: CASSESTSGSEGTDTQYF; CDR3 DNA: TGCGCCAGCAGTGAGTCTACTAGCGGGAGCGAGGGCACAGATACGCAGTATTTT
D gene: -; V gene: TRBV27; J gene: TRBJ1-1; clone size: few; CDR3 protein: CASSFDGTEAFF; CDR3 DNA: TGTGCCAGCAGTTTTGACGGGACTGAAGCTTTCTTT
D gene: -; V gene: TRBV5-4; J gene: TRBJ2-7; clone size: -; CDR3 protein: CASSGRDRPYEQYF; CDR3 DNA: TGTGCCAGCAGCGGCCGGGATCGCCCCTACGAGCAGTACTTC
D gene: -; V gene: TRBV10-3; J gene: TRBJ2-1; clone size: -; CDR3 protein: CAISNGSPSSYNEQFF; CDR3 DNA: TGTGCCATCAGTAACGGTAGCCCAAGCTCCTACAATGAGCAGTTCTTC
D gene: -; V gene: TRBV13; J gene: TRBJ2-1; clone size: -; CDR3 protein: CASSPIGGGIWNEQFF; CDR3 DNA: TGTGCCAGCAGCCCGATTGGCGGGGGCATTTGGAATGAGCAGTTCTTC
D gene: -; V gene: TRBV4-3; J gene: TRBJ2-6; clone size: once; CDR3 protein: CASSQDPGRTGPGANVLTF; CDR3 DNA: TGCGCCAGCAGCCAAGATCCGGGCAGGACGGGTCCTGGGGCCAACGTCCTGACTTTC
D gene: -; V gene: TRBV6-1; J gene: TRBJ2-7; clone size: once; CDR3 protein: CASSGTATLLSYEQYF; CDR3 DNA: TGTGCCAGCAGTGGGACTGCCACCCTCCTCTCCTACGAGCAGTACTTC
D gene: TRBD2; V gene: TRBV7-9; J gene: TRBJ2-7; clone size: -; CDR3 protein: CASSFQLAGVGEQYF; CDR3 DNA: TGTGCCAGCAGCTTTCAACTAGCGGGGGTCGGGGAGCAGTACTTC
D gene: TRBD2; V gene: TRBV27; J gene: TRBJ2-7; clone size: -; CDR3 protein: CASRKTGGYEQYF; CDR3 DNA: TGTGCCAGCAGGAAAACGGGGGGATACGAGCAGTACTTC
D gene: -; V gene: TRBV10-3; J gene: TRBJ2-3; clone size: -; CDR3 protein: CAISLLAKGEDTQYF; CDR3 DNA: TGTGCCATCAGTTTACTAGCGAAGGGGGAAGATACGCAGTATTTT
D gene: -; V gene: TRBV18; J gene: TRBJ2-2; clone size: -; CDR3 protein: CASSLLPDLNTGELFF; CDR3 DNA: TGTGCCAGCTCACTACTTCCGGACCTGAACACCGGGGAGCTGTTTTTT
D gene: TRBD1; V gene: TRBV27; J gene: TRBJ2-7; clone size: -; CDR3 protein: CASSLSGTGAYEQYF; CDR3 DNA: TGTGCCAGCAGTTTATCTGGGACAGGAGCCTACGAGCAGTACTTC
D gene: -; V gene: TRBV4-1; J gene: TRBJ1-1; clone size: -; CDR3 protein: CASSQEVGHFNTEAFF; CDR3 DNA: TGCGCCAGCAGCCAAGAAGTAGGACATTTTAACACTGAAGCTTTCTTT
D gene: -; V gene: TRBV7-8; J gene: TRBJ1-6; clone size: -; CDR3 protein: CASSLVVSYNSPLHF; CDR3 DNA: TGTGCCAGCAGCTTAGTGGTCTCCTATAATTCACCCCTCCACTTT
D gene: TRBD1; V gene: TRBV5-6; J gene: TRBJ2-7; clone size: -; CDR3 protein: CASSWDRAPYEQYF; CDR3 DNA: TGTGCCAGCAGCTGGGACAGGGCGCCCTACGAGCAGTACTTC
D gene: -; V gene: TRBV6-6; J gene: TRBJ2-7; clone size: -; CDR3 protein: CASSYSRYEQYF; CDR3 DNA: TGTGCCAGCAGTTACTCTCGCTACGAGCAGTACTTC
D gene: -; V gene: TRBV30; J gene: TRBJ1-2; clone size: -; CDR3 protein: CAHTSGESYGYTF; CDR3 DNA: TGTGCCCATACTTCAGGGGAGTCCTATGGCTACACCTTC
D gene: -; V gene: TRBV7-9; J gene: TRBJ2-3; clone size: -; CDR3 protein: CASSPNTPADTQYF; CDR3 DNA: TGTGCCAGCAGCCCGAATACACCGGCAGATACGCAGTATTTT
D gene: -; V gene: TRBV11-2; J gene: TRBJ1-4; clone size: -; CDR3 protein: CASSLTSSRDGWTEKLFF; CDR3 DNA: TGTGCCAGCAGCTTAACGTCTTCCAGGGACGGATGGACTGAAAAACTGTTTTTT
D gene: -; V gene: TRBV20-1; J gene: TRBJ2-7; clone size: -; CDR3 protein: CSARDTEQYF; CDR3 DNA: TGCAGTGCTAGAGATACCGAGCAGTACTTC
D gene: -; V gene: TRBV11-2; J gene: TRBJ1-1; clone size: -; CDR3 protein: CASVVHGAGDDTEAFF; CDR3 DNA: TGTGCCAGCGTGGTCCATGGGGCAGGGGACGACACTGAAGCTTTCTTT
D gene: TRBD2; V gene: TRBV13; J gene: TRBJ2-1; clone size: -; CDR3 protein: CASSALAGGRNEQFF; CDR3 DNA: TGTGCCAGCAGCGCCCTAGCGGGGGGGCGCAATGAGCAGTTCTTC
D gene: -; V gene: TRBV6-6; J gene: TRBJ2-3; clone size: -; CDR3 protein: CASTWVTASSTDTQYF; CDR3 DNA: TGTGCCAGCACCTGGGTGACAGCGTCTAGCACAGATACGCAGTATTTT
D gene: -; V gene: TRBV16; J gene: TRBJ1-2; clone size: few; CDR3 protein: CASSQSSGNYGYTF; CDR3 DNA: TGTGCCAGCAGCCAATCCTCAGGGAACTATGGCTACACCTTC
D gene: -; V gene: TRBV4-1; J gene: TRBJ2-6; clone size: -; CDR3 protein: CASSQLVGLEANVLTF; CDR3 DNA: TGCGCCAGCAGCCAACTGGTGGGGCTGGAGGCCAACGTCCTGACTTTC
D gene: -; V gene: TRBV5-8; J gene: TRBJ1-1; clone size: -; CDR3 protein: CASSFRDDGTEAFF; CDR3 DNA: TGTGCCAGCAGCTTTCGTGATGATGGGACTGAAGCTTTCTTT